The rows below give T cell receptor beta chains drawn from one sample of a study of cytomegalovirus exposure and HLA in healthy donors. Clones were read by immunoSEQ multiplex PCR, and TCRdb kept only the in-frame ones, dropping some. The sample includes 95,000 to 120,000 clones, about 79% seen only once; the top ten take just under 2.5%. The sample taken for sequencing was PBMCs. The receptor source for this set is a woman between 18 and 30 years old in good health and CMV-seronegative. CDR3s include the opening cysteine and the closing phenylalanine or tryptophan. The order of the fields is CDR3 length, J gene, clone size, D gene, V gene, CDR3 DNA, CDR3 protein. D genes are given only for firm matches. Clone sizes are given selectively: once, few, many, or a class where the clone is expanded.

cdr3_length: 16
j_call: TRBJ2-5
clone_size: -
d_call: -
v_call: TRBV6-4
cdr3_nt: TGTGCCAGCAGTGAACGCGGGACGCTAGCACAAGAGACCCAGTACTTC
cdr3_aa: CASSERGTLAQETQYF

cdr3_length: 16
j_call: TRBJ2-5
clone_size: -
d_call: TRBD1
v_call: TRBV19
cdr3_nt: TGTGCCAGTAGTATAGCCCCCGGGACAGGCGGAGAGACCCAGTACTTC
cdr3_aa: CASSIAPGTGGETQYF

cdr3_length: 16
j_call: TRBJ1-1
clone_size: -
d_call: TRBD1
v_call: TRBV6-5
cdr3_nt: TGTGCCAGCAGTTACGCCCGGACAGGGCGGACCACTGAAGCTTTCTTT
cdr3_aa: CASSYARTGRTTEAFF

cdr3_length: 17
j_call: TRBJ1-6
clone_size: -
d_call: -
v_call: TRBV6-4
cdr3_nt: TGTGCCAGCCGCAGGACAGCCGAACCTTCCTATAATTCACCCCTCCACTTT
cdr3_aa: CASRRTAEPSYNSPLHF

cdr3_length: 14
j_call: TRBJ2-7
clone_size: -
d_call: -
v_call: TRBV4-2
cdr3_nt: TGTGCCAGCAGCCAATCTGGGGAGACCTACGAGCAGTACTTC
cdr3_aa: CASSQSGETYEQYF

cdr3_length: 13
j_call: TRBJ2-7
clone_size: -
d_call: TRBD1
v_call: TRBV23-1
cdr3_nt: TGCGCCAGCCTCCGGGACAGGGGGCACGAGCAGTACTTC
cdr3_aa: CASLRDRGHEQYF

cdr3_length: 14
j_call: TRBJ1-1
clone_size: few
d_call: TRBD1
v_call: TRBV11-3
cdr3_nt: TGTGCCAGCAGCTACGAACAGGGGGCGGGTGAAGCTTTCTTT
cdr3_aa: CASSYEQGAGEAFF

cdr3_length: 17
j_call: TRBJ2-2
clone_size: -
d_call: -
v_call: TRBV11-2
cdr3_nt: TGTGCCAGCAGCTTAGCTTATTTCGGAGGCGGCACCGGGGAGCTGTTTTTT
cdr3_aa: CASSLAYFGGGTGELFF

cdr3_length: 14
j_call: TRBJ2-2
clone_size: few
d_call: TRBD2
v_call: TRBV6-4
cdr3_nt: TGTGCCAGCAGAGCGGGAGCGGCTAACGGGGAGCTGTTTTTT
cdr3_aa: CASRAGAANGELFF

cdr3_length: 15
j_call: TRBJ2-1
clone_size: -
d_call: TRBD2
v_call: TRBV27
cdr3_nt: TGTGCCAGTCAACTAGCGCCCGGTCTCTACAATGAGCAGTTCTTC
cdr3_aa: CASQLAPGLYNEQFF

cdr3_length: 13
j_call: TRBJ1-1
clone_size: -
d_call: TRBD1
v_call: TRBV29-1
cdr3_nt: TGCAGCGTTGCACAGGGGGGAGGCACTGAAGCTTTCTTT
cdr3_aa: CSVAQGGGTEAFF

cdr3_length: 17
j_call: TRBJ2-1
clone_size: once
d_call: TRBD2
v_call: TRBV4-1
cdr3_nt: TGCGCCAGCAGCCAAGACGCTAGCGGGACCACATCAGGTGAGCAGTTCTTC
cdr3_aa: CASSQDASGTTSGEQFF

cdr3_length: 20
j_call: TRBJ2-1
clone_size: -
d_call: TRBD2
v_call: TRBV4-3
cdr3_nt: TGCGCCAGCAGCCAAGGACAGGGACTAGCGGGGGGCCTCCCCTACAATGAGCAGTTCTTC
cdr3_aa: CASSQGQGLAGGLPYNEQFF

cdr3_length: 13
j_call: TRBJ2-7
clone_size: -
d_call: TRBD1
v_call: TRBV6-5
cdr3_nt: TGTGCCAGCATTGGGACAGAAAATTACGAGCAGTACTTC
cdr3_aa: CASIGTENYEQYF

cdr3_length: 15
j_call: TRBJ2-2
clone_size: -
d_call: -
v_call: TRBV27
cdr3_nt: TGTGCCAGCAGTTTATCGATTGTGGGCATCGGGGAGCTGTTTTTT
cdr3_aa: CASSLSIVGIGELFF

cdr3_length: 15
j_call: TRBJ1-2
clone_size: -
d_call: -
v_call: TRBV9
cdr3_nt: TGTGCCAGCAGCGTAGGGGGGGAAGCTAACTATGGCTACACCTTC
cdr3_aa: CASSVGGEANYGYTF

cdr3_length: 14
j_call: TRBJ1-1
clone_size: -
d_call: -
v_call: TRBV4-1
cdr3_nt: TGCGCCAGCAGCCAACAGGGCTTGAACACTGAAGCTTTCTTT
cdr3_aa: CASSQQGLNTEAFF

cdr3_length: 12
j_call: TRBJ2-7
clone_size: -
d_call: -
v_call: TRBV5-1
cdr3_nt: TGCGCCAGCAGCTTGGCCGGTAACGAGCAGTACTTC
cdr3_aa: CASSLAGNEQYF

cdr3_length: 15
j_call: TRBJ2-3
clone_size: once
d_call: -
v_call: TRBV5-1
cdr3_nt: TGCGCCAGCAGCTTGGCCTTCTTAGGGGCGGATACGCAGTATTTT
cdr3_aa: CASSLAFLGADTQYF

cdr3_length: 16
j_call: TRBJ2-5
clone_size: -
d_call: TRBD1
v_call: TRBV5-1
cdr3_nt: TGCGCCAGCAGCTTGGCCCAGGGACAGACCCAAGAGACCCAGTACTTC
cdr3_aa: CASSLAQGQTQETQYF

cdr3_length: 12
j_call: TRBJ1-2
clone_size: -
d_call: TRBD1
v_call: TRBV29-1
cdr3_nt: TGCAGCGTCCCGACAGGGTTTTATGGCTACACCTTC
cdr3_aa: CSVPTGFYGYTF

cdr3_length: 17
j_call: TRBJ2-2
clone_size: -
d_call: TRBD1
v_call: TRBV5-6
cdr3_nt: TGTGCCAGCAGCACCTGGACAGGGGAACGGAACACCGGGGAGCTGTTTTTT
cdr3_aa: CASSTWTGERNTGELFF

cdr3_length: 16
j_call: TRBJ1-3
clone_size: -
d_call: -
v_call: TRBV6-1
cdr3_nt: TGTGCCAGCAGTGAAGGCGGCATGGCCTCTGGAAACACCATATATTTT
cdr3_aa: CASSEGGMASGNTIYF

cdr3_length: 16
j_call: TRBJ1-1
clone_size: -
d_call: -
v_call: TRBV5-1
cdr3_nt: TGCGCCAGCAGCTCGACGATTGACAGACTAGGGACTGAAGCTTTCTTT
cdr3_aa: CASSSTIDRLGTEAFF

cdr3_length: 14
j_call: TRBJ1-2
clone_size: -
d_call: -
v_call: TRBV5-4
cdr3_nt: TGTGCCAGCAGCTTGGCGGAGGGGAACTATGGCTACACCTTC
cdr3_aa: CASSLAEGNYGYTF

cdr3_length: 13
j_call: TRBJ1-2
clone_size: -
d_call: TRBD1
v_call: TRBV6-1
cdr3_nt: TGTGCCATCAGGTTACAGGGGGTAGACGGCTACACCTTC
cdr3_aa: CAIRLQGVDGYTF

cdr3_length: 15
j_call: TRBJ1-4
clone_size: -
d_call: -
v_call: TRBV9
cdr3_nt: TGTGCCAGCAGCAAAGAGGACTTTCAAAATGAAAAACTGTTTTTT
cdr3_aa: CASSKEDFQNEKLFF

cdr3_length: 14
j_call: TRBJ2-1
clone_size: -
d_call: -
v_call: TRBV7-9
cdr3_nt: TGTGCCAGCAGCTTAGGGCTAGCAGACAATGAGCAGTTCTTC
cdr3_aa: CASSLGLADNEQFF

cdr3_length: 15
j_call: TRBJ2-3
clone_size: -
d_call: -
v_call: TRBV10-3
cdr3_nt: TGTGCCATCAGTGAGTCAGGGGTCGTAACAGATACGCAGTATTTT
cdr3_aa: CAISESGVVTDTQYF

cdr3_length: 18
j_call: TRBJ2-3
clone_size: -
d_call: -
v_call: TRBV15
cdr3_nt: TGTGCCACCAGCAGAGATCTGAACTTCTTAGGGGGCACAGATACGCAGTATTTT
cdr3_aa: CATSRDLNFLGGTDTQYF

cdr3_length: 15
j_call: TRBJ2-5
clone_size: once
d_call: TRBD1
v_call: TRBV7-6
cdr3_nt: TGTGCCAGCAGCTTAGCGTGGGACAGGCAAGAGACCCAGTACTTC
cdr3_aa: CASSLAWDRQETQYF

cdr3_length: 12
j_call: TRBJ1-2
clone_size: -
d_call: -
v_call: TRBV19
cdr3_nt: TGTGCCAGTAGACGTGACAGCTATGGCTACACCTTC
cdr3_aa: CASRRDSYGYTF

cdr3_length: 15
j_call: TRBJ1-5
clone_size: -
d_call: TRBD1
v_call: TRBV6-5
cdr3_nt: TGTGCCAGCAGTGCCGACAGGGCCCCGAATCAGCCCCAGCATTTT
cdr3_aa: CASSADRAPNQPQHF

cdr3_length: 15
j_call: TRBJ1-1
clone_size: -
d_call: -
v_call: TRBV6-5
cdr3_nt: TGTGCCAGCAGCCCGAAGTACGGGGGGCTCACTGAAGCTTTCTTT
cdr3_aa: CASSPKYGGLTEAFF

cdr3_length: 17
j_call: TRBJ2-1
clone_size: -
d_call: TRBD1
v_call: TRBV4-2
cdr3_nt: TGTGCCAGCAGCCCGATTTGGACAGGGAGCTCCTACAATGAGCAGTTCTTC
cdr3_aa: CASSPIWTGSSYNEQFF

cdr3_length: 16
j_call: TRBJ2-2
clone_size: -
d_call: TRBD2
v_call: TRBV2
cdr3_nt: TGTGCCAGCAGGAAAAGCGGGGGGGCCGACACCGGGGAGCTGTTTTTT
cdr3_aa: CASRKSGGADTGELFF

cdr3_length: 13
j_call: TRBJ2-1
clone_size: -
d_call: -
v_call: TRBV7-2
cdr3_nt: TGTGCCAGCAGCTTCGAGCCGGGGTGGGAGCAGTTCTTC
cdr3_aa: CASSFEPGWEQFF

cdr3_length: 17
j_call: TRBJ2-1
clone_size: -
d_call: -
v_call: TRBV12-1
cdr3_nt: TGTGCCAGCAGCTTTGTGGTTTCGGGGACAGGATTAAATGAGCAGTTCTTC
cdr3_aa: CASSFVVSGTGLNEQFF

cdr3_length: 16
j_call: TRBJ2-3
clone_size: -
d_call: -
v_call: TRBV28
cdr3_nt: TGTGCCAGCAGTTCCCCCGGCTCTCCGGGGGCAGATACGCAGTATTTT
cdr3_aa: CASSSPGSPGADTQYF

cdr3_length: 15
j_call: TRBJ1-1
clone_size: -
d_call: -
v_call: TRBV5-1
cdr3_nt: TGCGCCAGCAGCTTGGGGCAGGGAGGGAGCACTGAAGCTTTCTTT
cdr3_aa: CASSLGQGGSTEAFF

cdr3_length: 18
j_call: TRBJ2-2
clone_size: -
d_call: -
v_call: TRBV5-1
cdr3_nt: TGCGCCAGCAGCTTGGGTGGAGGGGGCTTGGAGAACACCGGGGAGCTGTTTTTT
cdr3_aa: CASSLGGGGLENTGELFF

cdr3_length: 14
j_call: TRBJ1-5
clone_size: -
d_call: -
v_call: TRBV10-2
cdr3_nt: TGCGCCAGCAGTGTTGGAAGGGGTGAACAGCCCCAGCATTTT
cdr3_aa: CASSVGRGEQPQHF

cdr3_length: 12
j_call: TRBJ1-5
clone_size: -
d_call: -
v_call: TRBV6-6
cdr3_nt: TGTGCCAGCAAGGCGGGCAATCAGCCCCAGCATTTT
cdr3_aa: CASKAGNQPQHF

cdr3_length: 15
j_call: TRBJ1-1
clone_size: -
d_call: TRBD1
v_call: TRBV19
cdr3_nt: TGTGCCAGTAGGCCGGGACAGGGAGATTACACTGAAGCTTTCTTT
cdr3_aa: CASRPGQGDYTEAFF

cdr3_length: 13
j_call: TRBJ1-2
clone_size: -
d_call: -
v_call: TRBV5-1
cdr3_nt: TGCGCCAGCAGCCCGGACTTTGCCGGTGGCTACACCTTC
cdr3_aa: CASSPDFAGGYTF